A single sample is the source of the 8 T cell receptor beta chains below, sequenced in a study of vaccination and CD4 T cells after COVID-19. No antigen is known for these receptors. CD4+ T cells that had been cultured provided DNA sequenced with the Oncomine TCR Beta short-read assay. From CD4+ T cells that had been cultured, genomic DNA was extracted. Using its own MiXCR run on the PCR reads, TCRdb lists one record per CDR3 protein. The table records approximately 9,300 distinct CDR3 sequences, around 34% of them present only once. Treatment specified: roughly 10-day PBMC culture with coronavirus spike peptide pools or control peptides (ViraFEST assay). Samples of CD4+ T cells were obtained from the unexposed donor before the COVID-19 pandemic (2011-2018). Sequencing was carried out using CD4+ T cells from blood, cultured in vitro. The receptors come from a human donor in good health.

In its sample, this clonotype was seen a few times. This chain connects TRBV7-9 to TRBJ1-2; D unclear. The CDR3 totals 14 residues. The V end lost 0 bases, the J end lost 6 bases, and 11 bases lay between the germline ends. Germline V lookup: CDR1 SEHNR, CDR2 FQNEAQ (reference sequence). CDR3 residues: CASSLAEGSNGYTF. The CDR3 DNA reads as TGTGCCAGCAGCTTAGCTGAGGGCAGCAATGGCTACACCTTC.

A few counts support this clonotype. The chain uses TRBV20-1 and TRBJ1-2; D gene ambiguous. Between the trimmed V and J ends, which lost 6 bases and 5 bases, there was a span of 10 bases. CDR3 length: 11 residues. CDR1 is DFQATT and CDR2 is SNEGSKA in the germline V gene (reference sequence). CDR3 coding DNA: TGCAGTGCCATAAACAGTTATGGCTACACCTTC. It codes for CSAINSYGYTF.

This clonotype was observed a few times. This chain connects TRBV19 to TRBJ2-5, with 7 positions matching TRBD1. CDR1 is LNHDA, CDR2 SQIVND, per germline (reference sequence). The J segment lost 5 bases and the V segment lost 5 bases, leaving 11 bases of the junction unmatched. CDR3 length: 15 amino acids. The CDR3 region is CASSLQQGTRETQYF. The CDR3 region has the DNA TGTGCCAGTAGTCTCCAACAGGGGACAAGGGAGACCCAGTACTTC.

The CDR3 DNA follows: TGTGCCAGCAACCGACTAGCGGGAGGGCAAGATACGCAGTATTTT. Translation gives CASNRLAGGQDTQYF. This rearrangement joins TRBV6-1 to TRBJ2-3; 14 bases map to TRBD2. The CDR3 loop spans 15 amino acids. Germline CDR1 reads MNHNS; CDR2 reads SASEGT. V lost 7 bases to trimming and J lost 5 bases; unmatched junction nucleotides: 5.

This clonotype showed up just a few times. This chain links TRBV27 with TRBJ2-7, with 8 bases fitting TRBD2. Trimming at V came to 3 bases and at J to 7 bases, leaving 2 bases not matched to a gene. There are 12 residues in the CDR3. Germline assignment: CDR1 MNHEY and CDR2 SMNVEV (reference sequence). CDR3: CASSFREGEQYF. The CDR3 bases are TGTGCCAGCAGTTTCCGGGAGGGGGAGCAGTACTTC.

V usage is TRBV28 and J usage is TRBJ2-3; 7 nucleotides line up with TRBD2. This CDR3 contains 16 residues. Germline-derived CDR1 and CDR2 are MDHEN and SYDVKM. Germline trimming cut 5 bases from V and 4 bases from J; bases unmatched to any gene: 12. DNA of the CDR3: TGTGCCAGCAGTCCCTCCGAGGGAGGGAGGGCAGATACGCAGTATTTT. Amino acids: CASSPSEGGRADTQYF.

This clonotype was picked up a small number of times. V is TRBV20-1 and J is TRBJ2-3, with 12 bases identical to TRBD2. The CDR3 extends over 15 amino acids. J lost 2 bases, V lost 1 base, and 1 base had no gene match. CDR1 and CDR2 (germline): DFQATT, SNEGSKA (reference sequence). This CDR3 reads CSARGTSGNTDTQYF. CDR3 bases: TGCAGTGCTAGAGGGACTAGCGGGAACACAGATACGCAGTATTTT.

With respect to this clonotype: The germline gene is not matched at one end of the junction; a read error may be the cause. The chain has TRBV5-5 and TRBJ2-3; D is unclear. CDR3 length: 14 residues. Germline V gives CDR1 SGHKS, CDR2 YYEKEE (reference sequence). In nucleotides, the CDR3 is TGTGCTAGCAGCTTTGACACCGGCACAGATACGCAGTATTTT. Protein sequence: CASSFDTGTDTQYF.